Sequencing of this T cell receptor (beta chain) was carried out in a study of cytomegalovirus exposure and HLA in healthy donors. Vbeta (60) and Jbeta (13) primers were used in the PCR. Only in-frame clones appear in the TCRdb table, and some are missing; sequencing was by immunoSEQ multiplex PCR. The sample yields under 200,000 clones, 75% seen once. Germline CDR1 and CDR2: LGHNA and YNFKEQ. Trimming left V 0 bases short and J 6 bases short, with 10 bases between. CDR3 length: 14 amino acids. Source material: PBMCs. The clonotype originates from a woman in her fifties or sixties in good health and CMV-seropositive. This rearrangement joins TRBV4-2 to TRBJ2-3, with D unresolved. Here the CDR3 reads CASSQDGDLDTQYF. CDR3 DNA: TGTGCCAGCAGCCAAGACGGAGATTTGGATACGCAGTATTTT.